The clone carrying this TCR beta chain was found once. These data belong to a study of T cells in localized non-small cell lung cancer. Sequencing was performed with immunoSEQ multiplex PCR; in TCRdb, only in-frame clones are kept and a portion is missing. The sample holds about 24,000 clones, roughly 87% seen once. Trimming took 5 bases from V and 2 from J, leaving 17 bases between them. CDR3 size: 15 residues. Germline V gene data show CDR1 as SGHNT and CDR2 as YYREEE (reference sequence). The origin of this receptor is an older male donor with stage I squamous cell lung carcinoma. The chain joins TRBV5-4 to TRBJ2-7; D is unresolved. The specimen comprised peripheral blood, sampled before any cancer treatment. CDR3 in DNA: TGTGCCAGCAGTTTCGACGTGGGCCCTACCTACGAGCAGTACTTC. Translating it yields CASSFDVGPTYEQYF.